The 5 T cell receptor beta chains listed next were all sequenced from one sample in a study of T cell changes during pregnancy in multiple sclerosis. The data were produced by immunoSEQ multiplex PCR, yet TCRdb's version contains in-frame clones alone and is incomplete. The sample contains some 95,000 clones, over 80% of which appear only once. The sequences come from peripheral blood, collected in the first trimester of pregnancy. These receptor sequences come from a female donor with multiple sclerosis, enrolled in a pregnancy study.

The chain employs TRBV5-1 and TRBJ2-1, with 8 bases matching TRBD2. This CDR3 is built from 14 residues. Trimming cost V 2 bases and J 7 bases; bases outside gene matches: 5. The germline gives CDR1 SGHRS, CDR2 YFSETQ. CDR3: CASSLTGGPNEQFF. The CDR3 nucleotides are TGCGCCAGCAGCTTAACGGGAGGGCCAAATGAGCAGTTCTTC.

V and J are TRBV30 and TRBJ1-1; 7 nucleotides match TRBD1. In germline, CDR1 is GTSNPN, CDR2 SVGIG (reference sequence). V was pared by 0 bases and J by 5 bases, with 12 bases of the junction left unmatched. CDR3 length: 16 amino acids. The CDR3 here is CAWSVLPKQGRTEAFF. The CDR3 DNA reads as TGTGCCTGGAGTGTACTCCCAAAACAGGGGAGGACTGAAGCTTTCTTT.

This clone was observed a single time. The chain uses TRBV11-2 and TRBJ1-1; 8 bases fit TRBD1. Germline V gives CDR1 SGHAT, CDR2 FQNNGV. This CDR3 comprises 14 residues. V lost 4 bases to trimming and J lost 3 bases; unmatched junction nucleotides: 4. CDR3 protein: CASSSQGDHTEAFF. Written as DNA, the CDR3 is TGTGCCAGCAGCTCACAGGGGGATCACACTGAAGCTTTCTTT.

This clone was detected a few times. The sample contains more than one DNA sequence encoding this CDR3. The rearrangement uses TRBV6-5 and TRBJ2-2, with 12 bases identical to TRBD2. The CDR3 contains 16 residues. Unmatched junction bases numbered 3, after V lost 1 base and J lost 6 bases. CDR1 and CDR2 (germline): MNHEY, SVGAGI. As DNA, the CDR3 is TGTGCCAGCAGTTACTTGACTAGCGGGAGACCCGGGGAGCTGTTTTTT. Protein sequence: CASSYLTSGRPGELFF.

This clone came up once. The chain uses TRBV7-9 and TRBJ2-7; TRBD1 aligns across 7 bases. J gave up 0 bases and V 5 bases, and 4 bases lay outside the gene matches. From germline, CDR1 is SEHNR and CDR2 FQNEAQ (reference sequence). The CDR3 contains 14 residues. The CDR3 loop is CASSPDRSSYEQYF. Here the CDR3 DNA reads TGTGCCAGCAGCCCGGACAGGAGCTCCTACGAGCAGTACTTC.